These T cell receptor beta chains were read from a single sample in a study of cytomegalovirus exposure and HLA in healthy donors. TCRdb's table, derived via immunoSEQ multiplex PCR, lists solely in-frame clones and lacks some. The sample shows over 150,000 clones, roughly 89% of them seen only once. Sequenced input: PBMCs. Receptor source: a woman aged 18-29 years in good health and CMV-seropositive. CDR3s include the opening cysteine and the closing phenylalanine or tryptophan. The D gene is left open where the match is weak. A row's size may be missing; if present it is once, few, many or a size class.

clone size	J gene	D gene	V gene	CDR3 DNA	CDR3 protein
.	TRBJ2-1	TRBD2	TRBV6-4	TGTGCCAGCAGTGGTGCGGGGGGGGATTACAATGAGCAGTTCTTC	CASSGAGGDYNEQFF
once	TRBJ2-7	.	TRBV30	TGTGCCTGGAGTGGAGGACAGCTAAGCTCCTACGAGCAGTACTTC	CAWSGGQLSSYEQYF
once	TRBJ1-3	TRBD1	TRBV2	TGTGCCAGCAGCTTTAAACAGGGGCCCTCTGGAAACACCATATATTTT	CASSFKQGPSGNTIYF
.	TRBJ2-1	TRBD2	TRBV29-1	TGCAGCGCCTCTCGACTAGCGAATAGGACGGGAGAGCAGTTCTTC	CSASRLANRTGEQFF
.	TRBJ1-5	TRBD1	TRBV28	TGTGCCAGCAGTTGGGTAAGGACAGGGGGAAATAATGGCAATCAGCCCCAGCATTTT	CASSWVRTGGNNGNQPQHF
.	TRBJ2-1	.	TRBV6-5	TGTGCCAGCAGTTACTCGGGACTCCCGGTCAATGAGCAGTTCTTC	CASSYSGLPVNEQFF
.	TRBJ1-5	.	TRBV27	TGTGCCAGCAGTTTAATCGGTAGCAATCAGCCCCAGCATTTT	CASSLIGSNQPQHF
.	TRBJ2-6	.	TRBV11-2	TGTGCCAGCAGCTTAGGGCTCTCTGGGGCCAACGTCCTGACTTTC	CASSLGLSGANVLTF
.	TRBJ2-1	.	TRBV15	TGTGCCACCAGTGTTAGCGGATACTACAATGAGCAGTTCTTC	CATSVSGYYNEQFF
.	TRBJ1-2	TRBD1	TRBV28	TGTGCCAGCAGTGAGGGGACAGGGTTTGGCTACACCTTC	CASSEGTGFGYTF
.	TRBJ1-1	.	TRBV2	TGTGCCAGCATACCCGACAGCGGGACCACTGAAGCTTTCTTT	CASIPDSGTTEAFF
.	TRBJ2-3	.	TRBV7-8	TGTGCCAGCAGCCCCCTGAGGGATACGCAGTATTTT	CASSPLRDTQYF
.	TRBJ2-3	TRBD2	TRBV18	TGTGCCAGCTCACCACGGCTAGCGGGGGGGGATACGCAGTATTTT	CASSPRLAGGDTQYF
.	TRBJ2-7	TRBD2	TRBV9	TGTGCCAGCAGCCAAACTAGCGGTGCTGACGAGCAGTACTTC	CASSQTSGADEQYF
.	TRBJ1-4	.	TRBV30	TGTGCCTGGAGGCCAGACAGTAATGAAAAACTGTTTTTT	CAWRPDSNEKLFF
.	TRBJ2-3	TRBD2	TRBV15	TGTGCCACCAGCAGAGCACTAGCGGGAGAGGGAGCAGATACGCAGTATTTT	CATSRALAGEGADTQYF
once	TRBJ2-6	.	TRBV7-3	TGTGCCAGCAGCTTAGGCCTAGCTGGCAACTCTGGGGCCAACGTCCTGACTTTC	CASSLGLAGNSGANVLTF
.	TRBJ1-1	.	TRBV7-2	TGTGCCAGCAGCTCTCAGGAATACACTGAAGCTTTCTTT	CASSSQEYTEAFF
.	TRBJ1-5	.	TRBV6-4	TGTGCCAGCAGTGACTCGACGGGGGGCTCTCAGCCCCAGCATTTT	CASSDSTGGSQPQHF
.	TRBJ2-3	TRBD1	TRBV27	TGTGCCAGCAGTCCCCGGACAGGGGGTTTAGATACGCAGTATTTT	CASSPRTGGLDTQYF
.	TRBJ1-5	.	TRBV9	TGTGCCAGCAGCCCTTCGGGTCGCGGACCCCAGCATTTT	CASSPSGRGPQHF
.	TRBJ1-2	.	TRBV16	TGTGCCAGCAGCCAGTTCAGTGCAGGAGGTGGCCTGGGCTACACCTTC	CASSQFSAGGGLGYTF